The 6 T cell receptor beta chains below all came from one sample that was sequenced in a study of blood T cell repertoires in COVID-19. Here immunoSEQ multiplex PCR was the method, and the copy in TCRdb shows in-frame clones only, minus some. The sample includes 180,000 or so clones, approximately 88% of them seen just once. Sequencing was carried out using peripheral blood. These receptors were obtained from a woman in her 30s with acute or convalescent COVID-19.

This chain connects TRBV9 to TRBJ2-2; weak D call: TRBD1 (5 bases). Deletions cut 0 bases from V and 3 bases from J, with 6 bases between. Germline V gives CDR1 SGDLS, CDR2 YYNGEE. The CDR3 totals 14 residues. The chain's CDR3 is CASSVVGHTGELFF. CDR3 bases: TGTGCCAGCAGCGTAGTGGGGCACACCGGGGAGCTGTTTTTT. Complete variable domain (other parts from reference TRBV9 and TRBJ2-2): DSGVTQTPKHLITATGQRVTLRCSPRSGDLSVYWYQQSLDQGLQFLIQYYNGEERAKGNILERFSAQQFPDLHSELNLSSLELGDSALYFCASSVVGHTGELFFGEGSRLTVL.

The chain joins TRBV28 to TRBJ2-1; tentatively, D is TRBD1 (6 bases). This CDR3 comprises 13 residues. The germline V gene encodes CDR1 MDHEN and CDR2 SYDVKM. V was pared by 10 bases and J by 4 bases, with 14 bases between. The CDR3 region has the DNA TGTGCCACCTCAGGGGCCCAATACAATGAGCAGTTCTTC. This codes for CATSGAQYNEQFF.

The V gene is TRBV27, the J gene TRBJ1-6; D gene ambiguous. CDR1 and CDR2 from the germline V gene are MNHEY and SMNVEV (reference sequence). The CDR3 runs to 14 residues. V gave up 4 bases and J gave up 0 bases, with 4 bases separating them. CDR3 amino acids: CASSSPSYNSPLHF. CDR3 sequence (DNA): TGTGCCAGCAGTTCTCCCTCCTATAATTCACCCCTCCACTTT.

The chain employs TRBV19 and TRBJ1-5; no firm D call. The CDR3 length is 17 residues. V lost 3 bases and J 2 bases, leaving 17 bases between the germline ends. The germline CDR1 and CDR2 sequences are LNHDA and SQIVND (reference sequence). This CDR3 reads CASSILRLGGGNQPQHF. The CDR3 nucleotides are TGTGCCAGTAGTATCCTTCGACTCGGAGGAGGCAATCAGCCCCAGCATTTT.

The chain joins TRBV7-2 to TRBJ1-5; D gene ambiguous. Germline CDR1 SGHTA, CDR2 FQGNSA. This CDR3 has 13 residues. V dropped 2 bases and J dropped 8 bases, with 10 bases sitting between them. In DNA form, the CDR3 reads TGTGCCAGCAGCTTATTCGAAACTGAGCCCCAGCATTTT. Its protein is CASSLFETEPQHF.

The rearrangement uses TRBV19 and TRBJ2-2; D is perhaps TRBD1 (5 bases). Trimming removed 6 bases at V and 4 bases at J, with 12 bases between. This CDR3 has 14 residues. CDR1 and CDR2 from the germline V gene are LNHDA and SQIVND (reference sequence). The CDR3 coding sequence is TGTGCCAGTAGGACCGACAGCCCCACCGGGGAGCTGTTTTTT. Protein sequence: CASRTDSPTGELFF. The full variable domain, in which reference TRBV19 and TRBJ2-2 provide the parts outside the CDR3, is DGGITQSPKYLFRKEGQNVTLSCEQNLNHDAMYWYRQDPGQGLRLIYYSQIVNDFQKGDIAEGYSVSREKKESFPLTVTSAQKNPTAFYLCASRTDSPTGELFFGEGSRLTVL.